A single sample is the source of the 23 T cell receptor beta chains below, sequenced in a study of vaccination and CD4 T cells after COVID-19. As to treatment: approximately nine-day PBMC culture with coronavirus spike peptide pools or control peptides (ViraFEST assay). Cultured CD4+ T-cell DNA underwent Oncomine TCR Beta short-read sequencing. TCRdb analysed the PCR reads with MiXCR anew, one entry per CDR3 protein. This sample has fewer than 25,000 distinct CDR3 sequences; approximately 46% occur once, and the top ten carry roughly 6.3%. These receptors have no identified antigens. The sample here was CD4+ T cells from blood, cultured in vitro, taken before SARS-CoV-2 vaccination. The origin of the receptors is a human donor who had recovered from COVID-19.

The chain carries TRBV27 and TRBJ1-2; 7 bases are a match to TRBD1. The germline V gene encodes CDR1 MNHEY and CDR2 SMNVEV (reference sequence). V shed 1 base and J 7 bases; nucleotides not matched to a gene: 3. This CDR3 spans 13 amino acids. CDR3 nucleotide sequence: TGTGCCAGCAGTTTATATAACAGGGGTGGCTACACCTTC. Its protein product is CASSLYNRGGYTF.

This chain connects TRBV6-5 to TRBJ2-7, with 12 bases aligning to TRBD1. CDR1 MNHEY and CDR2 SVGAGI come from the germline V gene. Trimming took 4 bases from V and 5 from J; bases not matched to a gene: 3. This CDR3 is 14 amino acids long. CDR3 amino acids: CASSSGTGGDEQYF. The CDR3 region has the DNA TGTGCCAGCAGTTCCGGGACAGGGGGCGACGAGCAGTACTTC.

This clonotype was observed a handful of times. This chain joins TRBV6-2 or TRBV6-3 and TRBJ1-2; weak D call: TRBD1 (6 bases). V was clipped by 6 bases and J by 4 bases, with 18 bases between them. Germline lookup yields CDR1 MNHEY and CDR2 SVGEGT. This CDR3 region has 15 residues. The CDR3 sequence: CASRNNLDSPYGYTF. Written as DNA, the CDR3 is TGTGCCAGCAGGAACAACCTGGACAGCCCCTATGGCTACACCTTC.

The rearrangement links TRBV7-2 to TRBJ2-7, with TRBD2 matching over 8 bases. Looked up from germline, CDR1 is SGHTA and CDR2 is FQGNSA. The CDR3 is 15 amino acids. Unmatched junction bases numbered 5, after V lost 0 bases and J lost 4 bases. In DNA form, the CDR3 reads TGTGCCAGCAGCTTAGCAGCGGGAGCTCTGTACGAGCAGTACTTC. It codes for CASSLAAGALYEQYF.

This clonotype was counted only a few times. CDR3 amino acids: CASSLGWGKNRASYNEQFF. The CDR3 region has the DNA TGTGCCAGCAGCTTGGGATGGGGAAAGAATAGGGCCTCCTACAATGAGCAGTTCTTC. The chain is built from TRBV5-4 and TRBJ2-1; D gene uncertain. The germline CDR1 and CDR2 sequences are SGHNT and YYREEE (reference sequence). V was trimmed by 0 bases and J by 0 bases, leaving 19 bases between them. The CDR3 extends over 19 amino acids.

This clonotype was picked up one time. V usage is TRBV28 and J usage is TRBJ1-6, with no clear D. Germline V lookup: CDR1 MDHEN, CDR2 SYDVKM. The CDR3 totals 16 residues. Deletions cut 4 bases from V and 0 bases from J, with 10 bases between. CDR3 sequence (DNA): TGTGCCAGCAGTTCCGGAGAGAGCTCCTATAATTCACCCCTCCACTTT. It codes for CASSSGESSYNSPLHF.

The chain is built from TRBV6-5 and TRBJ2-7; 10 bases fit TRBD1. V was clipped by 2 bases and J by 7 bases; unmatched bases: 14. Per germline, CDR1 MNHEY and CDR2 SVGAGI. The CDR3 spans 17 residues. The CDR3 spells CASSYLTPGQGFEEQYF. CDR3 DNA: TGTGCCAGCAGTTACCTTACCCCGGGACAGGGGTTTGAGGAGCAGTACTTC.

The sample holds a few counts of this clonotype. V gene TRBV7-3 combines with J gene TRBJ2-3; D perhaps matches TRBD2 (5 bases). CDR1 and CDR2 (germline): SGHTA, FQGTGA. The CDR3 consists of 16 residues. V dropped 1 base and J dropped 0 bases, with 11 bases sitting between them. CDR3 bases: TGTGCCAGCAGCTTAAGTGGAGGTCAGAGCACAGATACGCAGTATTTT. Translation: CASSLSGGQSTDTQYF.

In DNA form, the CDR3 reads TGTGCCAGCAGTTTCAGAGCAACAGGCTACACCTTC. Residues: CASSFRATGYTF. This chain uses TRBV28 with TRBJ1-2; D is uncertain. This CDR3 contains 12 residues. V lost 3 bases and J 8 bases, leaving 10 bases between the germline ends. Looked up from germline, CDR1 is MDHEN and CDR2 is SYDVKM.

In its sample, this clonotype was seen a few times. V and J are TRBV20-1 and TRBJ2-3; D remains unclear. This CDR3 contains 11 residues. V dropped 8 bases and J dropped 5 bases, with 11 bases sitting between them. Germline V lookup: CDR1 DFQATT, CDR2 SNEGSKA (reference sequence). CDR3 sequence (DNA): TGCAGTCCGGAGCGTCTAGATACGCAGTATTTT. Translated: CSPERLDTQYF.

This clonotype was recorded a few times. The chain links TRBV5-4 to TRBJ1-6, with TRBD1 matching 7 bases. Germline trimming cut 4 bases from V and 14 bases from J; bases unmatched to any gene: 12. This CDR3 is 14 amino acids long. Germline loops: CDR1 SGHNT, CDR2 YYREEE (reference sequence). Here the CDR3 DNA reads TGTGCCAGCAGCCTCCCGGACAGGCCCCGTACCCTCCACTTT. This encodes CASSLPDRPRTLHF.

The genes are TRBV20-1 and TRBJ2-1; a possible D gene is TRBD1 (5 bases). The CDR3 runs to 12 residues. The V gene's germline CDR1 is DFQATT and CDR2 SNEGSKA (reference sequence). Trimming shortened V by 4 bases and J by 14 bases, and 18 bases separated the two germline ends. The CDR3 region is CSAKAGHLKKFF. The CDR3 DNA reads TGCAGTGCTAAAGCTGGACATCTAAAGAAGTTCTTC.

The V gene is TRBV20-1, the J gene TRBJ1-5; maybe TRBD1 (5 bases). The CDR3 has 17 amino acids. Germline V gene sequence: CDR1 DFQATT, CDR2 SNEGSKA (reference sequence). With 5 bases removed from V and 1 base from J, the gap between germline ends came to 21 bases. The CDR3 DNA sequence: TGCAGTGCTGGGACCTTGGGCCCAGGTCGGAGCAATCAGCCCCAGCATTTT. It translates to CSAGTLGPGRSNQPQHF.

The rearrangement uses TRBV28 and TRBJ1-2, with TRBD1 matching over 7 bases. Trimming removed 3 bases from V and 4 bases from J; junction bases left unmatched: 5. CDR1 and CDR2 (germline): MDHEN, SYDVKM. CDR3 size: 14 residues. CDR3 in amino acids: CASSLDQGGYGYTF. CDR3 in DNA: TGTGCCAGCAGTTTGGACCAGGGGGGCTATGGCTACACCTTC.

This clonotype is judged medium-sized. The chain carries TRBV30 and TRBJ1-6; 9 bases are shared with TRBD1. There are 14 residues in the CDR3. Germline V gene data show CDR1 as GTSNPN and CDR2 as SVGIG (reference sequence). The V segment lost 5 bases and the J segment 9 bases; nucleotides outside the gene matches: 8. CDR3: CAWRQQGAGSPLHF. The CDR3 DNA reads as TGTGCCTGGCGCCAACAGGGGGCTGGTTCACCCCTCCACTTT.

The chain couples TRBV20-1 to TRBJ2-7; 11 positions match TRBD2. CDR3 length: 16 amino acids. Trimming removed 5 bases from V and 0 bases from J; junction bases left unmatched: 9. CDR1 DFQATT and CDR2 SNEGSKA come from the germline V gene (reference sequence). The CDR3 sequence: CSAYSPGLAASYEQYF. The CDR3 nucleotides read TGCAGTGCTTACTCGCCGGGACTAGCGGCCTCCTACGAGCAGTACTTC.

The DNA of the CDR3 is TGTGCCAGCAGTTCCTACGATCAACAGGGGCCCAAAAACATTCAGTACTTC. Translated: CASSSYDQQGPKNIQYF. The V and J genes are TRBV6-2 or TRBV6-3 and TRBJ2-4; the match to TRBD1 covers 7 bases. The CDR3 length is 17 residues. V was pared by 4 bases and J by 2 bases, with 11 bases of the junction left unmatched. The germline CDR1 and CDR2 sequences are MNHEY and SVGEGT.

V and J are TRBV2 and TRBJ1-6; no definite D call. The CDR3 sequence is 15 residues long. CDR1 is SNHLY and CDR2 is FYNNEI in the germline V gene. Between the trimmed V and J ends, which lost 2 bases and 6 bases, there was a span of 11 bases. CDR3: CASSERQAINSPLHF. The CDR3, as DNA: TGTGCCAGCAGTGAACGGCAGGCTATTAATTCACCCCTCCACTTT.

By share of the sample, this clonotype is large. The rearrangement uses TRBV6-5 and TRBJ1-1; TRBD1 is a possible D gene (5 bases). Germline CDR1 MNHEY, CDR2 SVGAGI. The CDR3 sequence is 14 residues long. V lost 3 bases, J lost 3 bases, and 11 bases lay in between. The CDR3 here is CASSYSGMYTEAFF. The CDR3 DNA sequence: TGTGCCAGCAGTTATTCAGGGATGTACACTGAAGCTTTCTTT.

The V call is TRBV24-1, the J call TRBJ2-1; 7 bases line up with TRBD2. Per the germline V gene, CDR1 is KGHDR and CDR2 is SFDVKD. CDR3 size: 15 residues. Unmatched junction bases numbered 4, after V lost 3 bases and J lost 3 bases. DNA of the CDR3: TGTGCCACCAGTGATATCCGGGAGGTCTACAATGAGCAGTTCTTC. Protein sequence: CATSDIREVYNEQFF.

V is TRBV19 and J is TRBJ1-6, with a tentative D call TRBD1 (6 bases). The V gene's germline CDR1 is LNHDA and CDR2 SQIVND (reference sequence). Trimming stripped 5 bases from V and 7 bases from J, with 18 bases between. This CDR3 comprises 16 residues. The CDR3 region is CASSPTGTFQNSPLHF. CDR3 DNA: TGTGCCAGTAGTCCAACCGGGACATTCCAAAATTCACCCCTCCACTTT. The complete variable domain, with remaining parts taken from reference TRBV19 and TRBJ1-6, reads DGGITQSPKYLFRKEGQNVTLSCEQNLNHDAMYWYRQDPGQGLRLIYYSQIVNDFQKGDIAEGYSVSREKKESFPLTVTSAQKNPTAFYLCASSPTGTFQNSPLHFGNGTRLTVT.

The CDR3 is CASSPGGVDTQYF. The CDR3 region has the DNA TGTGCCAGCAGCCCTGGCGGGGTGGATACGCAGTATTTT. The V gene is TRBV7-2, the J gene TRBJ2-3; a possible D gene is TRBD2 (6 bases). V was cut by 5 bases and J by 6 bases, with 12 bases left in between. The CDR3 has 13 amino acids. Germline V gene data show CDR1 as SGHTA and CDR2 as FQGNSA.

This clonotype was seen only a few times. This chain uses TRBV6-1 with TRBJ2-3, with 7 bases fitting TRBD1. CDR3 length equals 16 residues. V shed 6 bases and J 5 bases; nucleotides not matched to a gene: 14. Per germline, CDR1 MNHNS and CDR2 SASEGT. The CDR3 DNA reads as TGTGCCAGCAGGCCAACAGGGGCAAAGGCGGGAGATACGCAGTATTTT. Translating gives CASRPTGAKAGDTQYF.